Each of the 21 T cell receptor beta chains below was sequenced from the same sample in a study of blood T cell repertoires in COVID-19 (dated by TCRdb to between 2020 and 2021). The library relied on the immunoSEQ multiplex PCR assay. The source is immuneACCESS, and TCRdb retained only in-frame sequences with V and J called. Part of the clones is not carried over; for the studies checked, unresolved V genes explain less than half of this, and the remainder is unexplained. For this sample the table gives 41,000 or so clones, of which about 90% were detected only once. The ten top clones hold 4.3% of the sample. The sequenced sample consisted of peripheral blood. These receptor sequences come from a man in his sixties with acute or convalescent COVID-19.

The V call is TRBV5-6, the J call TRBJ2-3; 11 bases fit TRBD2. Germline V lookup: CDR1 SGHDT, CDR2 YYEEEE. This CDR3 region has 18 residues. V was clipped by 0 bases and J by 5 bases; unmatched bases: 11. The CDR3 DNA reads as TGTGCCAGCAGCTTGGAAGTATTAGCGGGGGGGCAAGGAGATACGCAGTATTTT. Amino acid sequence: CASSLEVLAGGQGDTQYF.

This chain connects TRBV7-2 to TRBJ2-1, with 8 bases lining up with TRBD1. The CDR3 has 15 residues. V lost 5 bases and J lost 8; bases outside the gene matches: 11. Looked up from germline, CDR1 is SGHTA and CDR2 is FQGNSA. This chain's CDR3 is CASSPGQGAPHEQFF. CDR3 DNA sequence: TGTGCCAGCAGCCCTGGACAGGGAGCTCCCCATGAGCAGTTCTTC.

V is TRBV27 and J is TRBJ1-6; TRBD1 agrees at 7 bases. The CDR3 runs 15 residues. Germline assignment: CDR1 MNHEY and CDR2 SMNVEV (reference sequence). The V segment lost 5 bases and the J segment 4 bases; nucleotides outside the gene matches: 5. The CDR3: CASSVGQDYNSPLHF. CDR3 nucleotides: TGTGCCAGCAGTGTCGGACAGGATTATAATTCACCCCTCCACTTT.

V gene TRBV29-1 combines with J gene TRBJ2-7; TRBD2 matches at 7 bases. Trimming cost V 7 bases and J 2 bases; bases outside gene matches: 8. CDR3 length equals 13 residues. The germline V gene has CDR1 SQVTM and CDR2 ANQGSEA. CDR3 amino acids: CSAIRGTTYEQYF. DNA for the CDR3: TGCAGCGCAATACGGGGGACTACCTACGAGCAGTACTTC.

V is TRBV7-6 and J is TRBJ1-2; possibly TRBD1 for D (5 bases). This CDR3 comprises 14 residues. Trimming left V 1 base short and J 3 bases short, with 9 bases between. Germline lookup yields CDR1 SGHVS and CDR2 FNYEAQ. CDR3 residues: CASSLGTRDYGYTF. In nucleotides, the CDR3 is TGTGCCAGCAGCTTAGGGACAAGGGACTATGGCTACACCTTC.

The rearrangement joins TRBV5-1 to TRBJ1-2, with D possibly TRBD1 on 5 matching bases. This CDR3 contains 18 residues. Germline V gene sequence: CDR1 SGHRS, CDR2 YFSETQ. V was pared by 1 base and J by 0 bases, with 19 bases between. For the CDR3, the DNA is TGCGCCAGCAGCTTGAAGGGGCCAGGAGCAAACCCTAACTATGGCTACACCTTC. Translating gives CASSLKGPGANPNYGYTF.

V is TRBV5-1 and J is TRBJ1-1; D is uncertain. The CDR3 extends over 15 amino acids. In germline, CDR1 is SGHRS, CDR2 YFSETQ. The V gene lost 0 bases and the J gene lost 1 base, with 10 bases spanning the gap. The chain's CDR3 is CASSLGEHGNTEAFF. CDR3 coding DNA: TGCGCCAGCAGCTTGGGAGAGCATGGGAACACTGAAGCTTTCTTT.

This chain uses TRBV27 with TRBJ2-2; 7 nucleotides line up with TRBD1. J gave up 0 bases and V 5 bases, and 6 bases lay outside the gene matches. Germline V lookup: CDR1 MNHEY, CDR2 SMNVEV (reference sequence). The CDR3 contains 16 residues. The CDR3 DNA is TGTGCCAGCAGTCCCCGGGACAGACCGAACACCGGGGAGCTGTTTTTT. Residues: CASSPRDRPNTGELFF.

V is TRBV27 and J is TRBJ2-7, with 7 bases fitting TRBD1. J lost 1 base, V lost 6 bases, and 9 bases had no gene match. The CDR3 extends over 15 amino acids. Germline values: CDR1 MNHEY, CDR2 SMNVEV (reference sequence). CDR3: CASRQEGGRSYEQYF. DNA of the CDR3: TGTGCCAGCAGACAGGAAGGGGGCAGGTCCTACGAGCAGTACTTC.

The J gene is TRBJ2-7, the V gene TRBV7-9; TRBD1 matches 8 bases. With 4 bases clipped from V and 3 bases from J, the junction kept 2 bases outside the gene matches. The germline CDR1 and CDR2 sequences are SEHNR and FQNEAQ (reference sequence). The CDR3 extends over 13 amino acids. The CDR3 sequence: CASSSGQDYEQYF. CDR3 nucleotides: TGTGCCAGCAGCTCGGGACAGGACTACGAGCAGTACTTC. Complete variable domain (other parts from reference TRBV7-9 and TRBJ2-7): DTGVSQNPRHKITKRGQNVTFRCDPISEHNRLYWYRQTLGQGPEFLTYFQNEAQLEKSRLLSDRFSAERPKGSFSTLEIQRTEQGDSAMYLCASSSGQDYEQYFGPGTRLTVT.

The gene calls are TRBV5-6 and TRBJ1-1; TRBD1 might be the D (6 bases). V lost 2 bases to trimming and J lost 3 bases, with 14 bases between them. The CDR3 has 15 amino acids. The V gene's germline CDR1 is SGHDT and CDR2 YYEEEE. The CDR3 bases are TGTGCCAGCAGCTTTCGGGGGGCGCTGGACACTGAAGCTTTCTTT. Translating gives CASSFRGALDTEAFF. The full variable domain, with the rest looked up from reference TRBV5-6 and TRBJ1-1, is DAGVTQSPTHLIKTRGQQVTLRCSPKSGHDTVSWYQQALGQGPQFIFQYYEEEERQRGNFPDRFSGHQFPNYSSELNVNALLLGDSALYLCASSFRGALDTEAFFGQGTRLTVV.

The gene calls are TRBV4-1 and TRBJ2-3; 8 nucleotides agree with TRBD2. CDR1 MGHRA and CDR2 YSYEKL come from the germline V gene. The CDR3 contains 17 residues. The ends lost 1 base at V and 6 bases at J; junction bases unmatched: 12. CDR3 residues: CASSQVITGGAGDTQYF. As DNA, the CDR3 is TGCGCCAGCAGCCAAGTTATAACCGGGGGGGCCGGGGATACGCAGTATTTT.

V gene TRBV5-8 combines with J gene TRBJ2-4; no definite D call. The CDR3 is 11 residues long. Deletions cut 4 bases from V and 7 bases from J, with 6 bases between. Germline CDR1 is SGHTS and CDR2 is YDEGEE. CDR3 amino acids: CASSPRNIQYF. The CDR3 DNA is TGTGCCAGCAGCCCCCGGAACATTCAGTACTTC.

The chain combines TRBV20-1 with TRBJ2-5, with 9 bases aligning to TRBD1. V lost 3 bases, J lost 1 base, and 6 bases stayed unmatched. This CDR3 is 15 amino acids long. Germline assignment: CDR1 DFQATT and CDR2 SNEGSKA (reference sequence). The CDR3 spells CSASPGTGSQETQYF. The DNA of the CDR3 is TGCAGTGCTAGTCCCGGGACAGGGAGCCAAGAGACCCAGTACTTC.

This chain uses TRBV7-5 with TRBJ2-1; the DNA was not used to check the table's D call, TRBD2. TRBV7-5 has pseudogene status. There are 19 residues in the CDR3. As DNA, the CDR3 is TGTGCCAGAAGCCCCCGGACTAGCGGGGGGCCACCTACCTACAATGAGCAGTTCTTC. Translation gives CARSPRTSGGPPTYNEQFF.

This sequence joins TRBV11-2 and TRBJ1-6; 7 nucleotides align to TRBD1. V lost 2 bases, J lost 7 bases, and 5 bases stayed unmatched. This CDR3 is built from 15 residues. The germline V gene encodes CDR1 SGHAT and CDR2 FQNNGV. CDR3 in DNA: TGTGCCAGCAGCTTATGGGACAGCACCAATTCACCCCTCCACTTT. Translated: CASSLWDSTNSPLHF.

This rearrangement joins TRBV4-3 to TRBJ1-1, with TRBD1 matching 9 bases. CDR1 and CDR2 from the germline V gene are LGHNA and YSLEER. The CDR3 spans 14 residues. The trim removed 4 bases at V and 4 bases at J, leaving 4 bases unmatched. CDR3 sequence reads: CASSRTGGTTEAFF. The CDR3 DNA follows: TGCGCCAGCAGCCGAACAGGGGGCACCACTGAAGCTTTCTTT.

Remarks on this clone: At one boundary the junction diverges from the germline segment, which might be a read error. This chain joins TRBV5-5 and TRBJ2-7; D gene ambiguous. Germline V CDR1 and CDR2: SGHKS, YYEKEE (reference sequence). There are 15 residues in the CDR3. Here the CDR3 reads CASSLVALASDEQYF. The CDR3 region has the DNA TGTGCCAGCAGCTTGGTAGCACTCGCCTCCGACGAGCAGTACTTC.

V is TRBV12-3 or TRBV12-4 and J is TRBJ1-5; D is undetermined. The CDR3 covers 12 residues. V was pared by 5 bases and J by 7 bases, with 9 bases between. The CDR3: CASSLPRQPQHF. CDR3 DNA: TGTGCCAGCAGTCTTCCCCGGCAGCCCCAGCATTTT.

This clone was observed once. The chain carries TRBV6-5 and TRBJ1-2; a weak D match, TRBD1 (5 bases). With 2 bases removed from V and 3 bases from J, the gap between germline ends came to 7 bases. CDR1 is MNHEY and CDR2 is SVGAGI in the germline V gene. The CDR3 consists of 13 residues. CDR3 loop: CASSYAGHYGYTF. The CDR3 coding sequence is TGTGCCAGCAGTTACGCAGGGCACTATGGCTACACCTTC.

V is TRBV7-2 and J is TRBJ2-1, with a possible D match to TRBD1 (5 bases). V shed 5 bases and J shed 8 bases, with 13 bases lying between them. CDR1 SGHTA and CDR2 FQGNSA come from the germline V gene. The CDR3 is made up of 13 amino acids. CDR3 region: CASSVPGQDEQFF. The CDR3 bases are TGTGCCAGCAGCGTCCCAGGGCAGGATGAGCAGTTCTTC.